The clone carrying this TCR beta chain showed up many times. Antigen unknown. Researchers made TCR cDNA using 5'RACE template switching, and this step added a universal primer site and UMIs. TCRdb re-analysed the 5' RACE reads in MiXCR, keeping a single row per CDR3 protein. The sample consists of around 100,000 distinct CDR3 sequences, 6.5% to 9% of them appearing once. Trimming left V 1 base short and J 0 bases short, with 4 bases between. This CDR3 contains 12 residues. From germline, CDR1 is DFQATT and CDR2 SNEGSKA (reference sequence). This entry belongs to a study of T cells after yellow fever vaccination. The study's findings and limits: A weaker but faster secondary response was observed, peaking on day 5 versus 15. Clones that expanded after primary vaccination mostly reappeared after the booster (roughly 96% CD4, 75% to 90% CD8).

The sequence was obtained from a man younger than 40 who received the YFV17D yellow fever vaccine. Specimen: CD8+ T cells sorted from PBMCs, collected 45 days after the yellow fever booster vaccination. The V call is TRBV20-1, the J call TRBJ2-7; no definite D call. The CDR3, as DNA: TGCAGTGCTAGAGCGAACTCCTACGAGCAGTACTTC. Amino acid sequence: CSARANSYEQYF.